This T cell receptor (beta chain) came from a study of blood T cells in healthy people across ages. Study-wide findings and caveats: Long-lived donors carried more naive CD4+ cells and greater diversity than aged donors.

This CDR3 has 16 amino acids. V lost 6 bases to trimming and J lost 3 bases; unmatched junction nucleotides: 10. With a J-beta primer mix and a sample-barcoded 5' primer, a second PCR ran 7 to 11 cycles. TCRdb passed the 5' RACE reads through MiXCR, listing each CDR3 protein once. In the table there are 270,000 or so distinct CDR3 sequences, around 27% of which are singletons. Ranging in age from roughly 6 to 100, the donors were healthy Caucasian individuals from Russia. This clonotype was picked up a small number of times. Antigen specificity is unknown. Sequenced input: blood. V and J are TRBV12-3 or TRBV12-4 and TRBJ2-7; 11 positions agree with TRBD1. The sequence was obtained from a woman aged 70 to 79 in good health. In nucleotides, the CDR3 is TGTGCCAGCAGATCCCTCGGGACAGGGGGTAGCTACGAGCAGTACTTC. Translation gives CASRSLGTGGSYEQYF.